The 21 T cell receptor beta chains presented below share a single source sample, sequenced in a study of blood T cell repertoires in COVID-19. The assay was immunoSEQ multiplex PCR, and TCRdb's table has in-frame clones only and misses some. The profile shows about 260,000 clones, around 83% of them singletons. Material for sequencing was peripheral blood. The receptors originated from a man aged 18 to 30 with active or convalescent COVID-19.

This rearrangement joins TRBV3-1 (or the pseudogene TRBV3-2) to TRBJ2-3; D is unclear. V was shortened by 4 bases and J by 5 bases, with 4 bases between the two germline ends. Per germline, CDR1 LGHDT and CDR2 YNNKEL (reference sequence). The CDR3 extends over 11 amino acids. The CDR3 region has the DNA TGTGCCAGCAGCCCGGGAGATACGCAGTATTTT. Protein sequence: CASSPGDTQYF.

The V and J genes are TRBV7-9 and TRBJ1-6, with D perhaps matching TRBD1 (5 bases). The CDR3 totals 15 residues. Trimming removed 4 bases from V and 9 bases from J, with 16 bases in between. Germline V lookup: CDR1 SEHNR, CDR2 FQNEAQ (reference sequence). The CDR3 nucleotides are TGTGCCAGCAGCTCCACACGGACATTGCTTTCACCCCTCCACTTT. Its protein product is CASSSTRTLLSPLHF.

V is TRBV7-3 and J is TRBJ2-7; 7 bases match TRBD1. Per the germline V gene, CDR1 is SGHTA and CDR2 is FQGTGA. The CDR3 is 12 amino acids. The V and J ends lost 5 bases and 9 bases, in that order; junction bases with no gene match: 7. The CDR3 DNA reads as TGTGCCAGCAGCGCCTCAGGGGGACCGCAGTACTTC. It yields the protein CASSASGGPQYF.

This clone was counted between two and nine times. V and J are TRBV5-4 and TRBJ2-2, with 7 bases identical to TRBD2. Germline assignment: CDR1 SGHNT and CDR2 YYREEE (reference sequence). The J segment lost 5 bases and the V segment lost 4 bases, leaving 14 bases of the junction unmatched. There are 17 residues in the CDR3. The CDR3 DNA follows: TGTGCCAGCAGCATCCAGCGGGGAAGGGCGTATACCGGGGAGCTGTTTTTT. This encodes CASSIQRGRAYTGELFF.

V and J are TRBV7-9 and TRBJ1-2; D ambiguous. The germline gives CDR1 SEHNR, CDR2 FQNEAQ (reference sequence). Between the trimmed V and J ends, which lost 5 bases and 1 base, there was a span of 8 bases. The CDR3 extends over 13 amino acids. CDR3 amino acids: CASSRDINYGYTF. For the CDR3, the DNA is TGTGCCAGCAGCCGAGATATTAACTATGGCTACACCTTC.

This chain connects TRBV7-2 to TRBJ2-7; 13 positions agree with TRBD2. Losses at the gene ends were 5 bases for V and 6 bases for J; bases not matched to a gene: 16. The CDR3 loop spans 18 amino acids. From germline, CDR1 is SGHTA and CDR2 FQGNSA. The CDR3, as DNA: TGTGCCAGCAGCACGCAGGGACTAGCGGGATTATCGGCGCGCGAGCAGTACTTC. This sequence encodes CASSTQGLAGLSAREQYF.

The CDR3 bases are TGTGCCAGCAGTGATCTGTATAGCAATCAGCCCCAGCATTTT. Encoded protein: CASSDLYSNQPQHF. The chain carries TRBV2 and TRBJ1-5; no definite D call. Trimming removed 3 bases from V and 0 bases from J, with 6 bases in between. The CDR3 has 14 residues. In germline, CDR1 is SNHLY, CDR2 FYNNEI.

This chain connects TRBV6-6 to TRBJ2-1; 8 positions agree with TRBD2. CDR3 length: 14 amino acids. Germline loops: CDR1 MNHNY, CDR2 SVGAGI (reference sequence). After removal of 4 bases from V and 5 bases from J, the junction contained 4 bases not matched to a gene. Here the CDR3 reads CASSFREGHNEQFF. CDR3 in DNA: TGTGCCAGCAGTTTCCGGGAGGGCCACAATGAGCAGTTCTTC.

The chain uses TRBV5-1 and TRBJ2-2, with 9 bases aligning to TRBD1. Per germline, CDR1 SGHRS and CDR2 YFSETQ. Germline trimming cut 4 bases from V and 8 bases from J; bases unmatched to any gene: 6. This CDR3 spans 14 amino acids. For the CDR3, the DNA is TGCGCCAGCAGCCCAGGGACAGGGTCTGGGGAGCTGTTTTTT. It yields the protein CASSPGTGSGELFF.

This chain connects TRBV4-2 to TRBJ2-5; D remains unclear. The germline V gene has CDR1 LGHNA and CDR2 YNFKEQ. V dropped 0 bases and J dropped 6 bases, with 8 bases sitting between them. The CDR3 contains 13 residues. The CDR3 nucleotides read TGTGCCAGCAGCCAAGATCAGCGAAAGACCCAGTACTTC. Translation gives CASSQDQRKTQYF.

This chain connects TRBV5-5 to TRBJ2-3; tentatively, D is TRBD2 (7 bases). The CDR3 totals 16 residues. The V gene lost 3 bases and the J gene lost 0 bases, with 14 bases spanning the gap. Germline CDR1 is SGHKS and CDR2 is YYEKEE (reference sequence). CDR3 protein: CASSYHRGASTDTQYF. CDR3 DNA: TGTGCCAGCAGCTACCATCGGGGGGCTAGCACAGATACGCAGTATTTT.

The chain is built from TRBV10-3 and TRBJ1-5; no reliable D call. This CDR3 comprises 12 residues. V was trimmed by 2 bases and J by 9 bases, leaving 8 bases between them. Germline V gene data show CDR1 as ENHRY and CDR2 as SYGVKD. The chain's CDR3 is CAISEREGPQHF. The CDR3 region has the DNA TGTGCCATCAGTGAGAGGGAGGGGCCCCAGCATTTT.

The chain recombines TRBV7-9 with TRBJ2-7; 10 nucleotides align to TRBD1. V was pared by 5 bases and J by 2 bases, with 12 bases of the junction left unmatched. Per the germline V gene, CDR1 is SEHNR and CDR2 is FQNEAQ (reference sequence). The CDR3 runs to 17 residues. CDR3 sequence (DNA): TGTGCCAGCAGCCCGCAACGAGGACAGGGGGGAGCCTACGAGCAGTACTTC. The encoded protein is CASSPQRGQGGAYEQYF.

This clone was seen once. The gene calls are TRBV12-5 and TRBJ1-1; 7 positions agree with TRBD1. This CDR3 has 15 amino acids. With 2 bases clipped from V and 0 bases from J, the junction kept 3 bases outside the gene matches. Germline V gene sequence: CDR1 LGHNT, CDR2 FRNRAP. The CDR3 bases are TGTGCTAGTGGTTTGAGGGGGCACGTGAACACTGAAGCTTTCTTT. This gives the protein CASGLRGHVNTEAFF. The variable domain in full, with the rest retrieved from reference TRBV12-5 and TRBJ1-1, is DARVTQTPRHKVTEMGQEVTMRCQPILGHNTVFWYRQTMMQGLELLAYFRNRAPLDDSGMPKDRFSAEMPDATLATLKIQPSEPRDSAVYFCASGLRGHVNTEAFFGQGTRLTVV.

J is TRBJ1-5 and V is TRBV7-2; D is unresolved. The CDR3 runs to 12 residues. The germline V gene encodes CDR1 SGHTA and CDR2 FQGNSA. V was cut by 5 bases and J by 5 bases, with 7 bases left in between. As DNA, the CDR3 is TGTGCCAGCAGCCTAAACTATCAGCCCCAGCATTTT. Translated: CASSLNYQPQHF.

The V gene is TRBV6-5, the J gene TRBJ2-1, with 8 bases aligning to TRBD2. Germline lookup yields CDR1 MNHEY and CDR2 SVGAGI. J gave up 1 base and V 7 bases, and 3 bases lay outside the gene matches. This CDR3 has 14 amino acids. This CDR3 is CASTSGGSYNEQFF. CDR3 DNA sequence: TGTGCCAGCACCTCGGGGGGGTCCTACAATGAGCAGTTCTTC.

The V gene is TRBV1, the J gene TRBJ2-1; TRBD2, the table's D call, lacks a check against the DNA. TRBV1 is a documented pseudogene. The CDR3 sequence is 15 residues long. The CDR3 sequence is CTSSPFRGVYNEQFF. The CDR3 nucleotides are TGCACCAGCAGCCCGTTCCGGGGGGTCTACAATGAGCAGTTCTTC.

This chain connects TRBV19 to TRBJ1-1; no reliable D call. V was shortened by 10 bases and J by 1 base, with 13 bases between the two germline ends. The CDR3 contains 13 residues. The V gene's germline CDR1 is LNHDA and CDR2 SQIVND (reference sequence). CDR3 bases: TGTGCCACTGCTCCGGTTTCGAACACTGAAGCTTTCTTT. The encoded protein is CATAPVSNTEAFF.

This chain connects TRBV7-9 to TRBJ1-1; 9 bases line up with TRBD1. Losses at the gene ends were 4 bases for V and 3 bases for J; bases not matched to a gene: 9. The CDR3 covers 16 residues. CDR1 is SEHNR, CDR2 FQNEAQ, per germline (reference sequence). This chain's CDR3 is CASSSPGQGTYTEAFF. The CDR3, as DNA: TGTGCCAGCAGCTCGCCGGGACAGGGAACGTACACTGAAGCTTTCTTT.

Only a few counts were recorded for this clone. The DNA of the CDR3 is TGTGCCAGCAGCCTAAATCGGGGCTACGAGCAGTACTTC. Its translation is CASSLNRGYEQYF. This sequence joins TRBV7-9 and TRBJ2-7; a weak D match, TRBD2 (5 bases). V lost 5 bases, J lost 3 bases, and 11 bases lay in between. CDR3 length: 13 amino acids. Germline CDR1 reads SEHNR; CDR2 reads FQNEAQ (reference sequence).

The rearrangement joins TRBV5-6 to TRBJ2-3, with TRBD2 matching over 8 bases. The V gene's germline CDR1 is SGHDT and CDR2 YYEEEE. This CDR3 is built from 19 residues. The ends lost 0 bases at V and 4 bases at J; junction bases unmatched: 16. The CDR3 nucleotides are TGTGCCAGCAGCTTGGCTCTCGCGGGGGGAGCTATTAGGGCAGATACGCAGTATTTT. This encodes CASSLALAGGAIRADTQYF.